This entry lists 13 T cell receptor beta chains sequenced from one sample in a study of tumor-infiltrating lymphocytes in primary liver carcinoma. Co-extracting RNA and DNA was done with about 18-33 mg of unsorted bulk tissue as input. With approximately 470 ng total RNA as template and a constant-region primer, TCR beta cDNA was made. The TCR beta library was amplified through three nested multiplex PCR rounds in a modified ARM-PCR procedure. PCR rounds one and two used TRBV1-TRBV30 forward primers with a C-beta reverse primer for approximately 11 cycles each. Each CDR3 protein is one row after TCRdb ran MiXCR on the multiplex PCR reads. The data contain around 70,000 distinct CDR3 sequences, nearly 70% of them singletons. Sequencing was performed on liver tumor tissue from sampling region 4. Subset defined: tumor region T4, right-lateral pole. All receptors derive from a man in his forties with primary liver carcinoma and hepatitis B virus infection.

This clonotype occurred a few times. This may arise from a read error, as a much more abundant clone is one base away. The gene calls are TRBV30 and TRBJ2-2; D gene uncertain. Germline values: CDR1 GTSNPN, CDR2 SVGIG (reference sequence). Trimming shortened V by 0 bases and J by 4 bases, and 12 bases separated the two germline ends. This CDR3 region has 15 residues. The CDR3 loop reads CAWSVGGLPTGELFF. For the CDR3, the DNA is TGTGCCTGGAGTGTAGGTGGCCTCCCCACCGGGGAGCTGTTTTTT.

A remark on this clonotype: Its ends do not fully match the called genes, so a read error is possible. The rearrangement links TRBV11-1 to TRBJ2-5; 8 bases line up with TRBD2. The CDR3 loop spans 14 amino acids. Germline V gives CDR1 SGHAT, CDR2 FQDESV (reference sequence). CDR3 protein: CASSAGGPQGTHYF. In DNA form, the CDR3 reads TGTGCAAGTAGCGCGGGGGGACCTCAAGGGACCCATTACTTC.

This sequence joins TRBV14 and TRBJ2-7, with D perhaps TRBD2 (6 bases). The CDR3 runs to 12 residues. Germline V CDR1 and CDR2: SGHDN, FVKESK. The CDR3: CTSSLQGYEQYF. DNA of the CDR3: TGTACTAGCAGCCTGCAGGGCTACGAGCAGTACTTC.

The sample holds one count of this clonotype. One junction end disagrees with the germline gene, perhaps due to a read error. The gene calls are TRBV7-8 and TRBJ2-1; 16 positions agree with TRBD2. Germline CDR1 reads SGHVS; CDR2 reads FQNEAQ. CDR3 length equals 15 residues. The DNA for the CDR3 is TGTGCCAGTAGCCTCGGGACTAGCGGGAGGGTCGTGCAGTCCTTC. Its protein product is CASSLGTSGRVVQSF.

With respect to this clonotype: One junction end disagrees with the germline gene, perhaps due to a read error. The chain has TRBV28 and TRBJ2-2, with D possibly matching TRBD2 (5 bases). CDR1 is MDHEN, CDR2 SYDVKM, per germline. The CDR3 sequence is 17 residues long. The CDR3 spells CASSFREGWSSTGELFF. CDR3 sequence (DNA): TGTGCCAGCAGTTTCCGGGAAGGATGGTCGAGCACCGGGGAGCTGTTCTTT.

Points on this clonotype: The junction departs from germline at one end; a sequencing error may be responsible. This rearrangement joins TRBV11-2 to TRBJ2-1; D is undetermined. The CDR3 length is 15 residues. CDR1 is SGHAT, CDR2 FQNNGV, per germline. CDR3 sequence: CAIRQDQPSYNEQSF. CDR3 bases: TGTGCCATCAGGCAAGACCAGCCATCCTACAATGAGCAGTCCTTC.

The DNA for the CDR3 is TGTGCCAGCAGCCGGGAGAGGCAGGAGACCCAGTACTTC. Translating it yields CASSRERQETQYF. The chain couples TRBV5-4 to TRBJ2-5, with D possibly TRBD2 on 6 matching bases. Trimming took 4 bases from V and 5 from J, leaving 12 bases between them. Germline values: CDR1 SGHNT, CDR2 YYREEE (reference sequence). This CDR3 is built from 13 residues.

A note on this clonotype: At one end the junction does not follow the germline gene, possibly because of a read error. The rearrangement joins TRBV4-2 to TRBJ1-5, with 8 bases aligning to TRBD1. The CDR3 is 16 residues long. From germline, CDR1 is LGHNA and CDR2 YNFKEQ. The CDR3 region is CASSQAMGTGPQTQHF. CDR3 bases: TGTGCCAGCAGCCAAGCGATGGGGACAGGCCCTCAGACCCAGCATTTT.

About this clonotype: In this CDR3 the conserved last residue, phenylalanine or tryptophan, is missing, so a read error is likely. No DNA is shown, since the ends of the CDR3 on it are uncertain; the CDR3 is the one TCRdb lists. The V gene is TRBV29-1, the J gene TRBJ1-1. The length of the CDR3 is 11 amino acids, counting both ends. Germline V gene lookup returns CDR1 SQVTM and CDR2 ANQGSEA. CDR3 residues: CSVYSNTEAVI.

In its sample, this clonotype was seen once. The final CDR3 position lacks the conserved phenylalanine or tryptophan, pointing to a likely read error. The chain carries TRBV29-1 and TRBJ2-2, with TRBD2 matching over 7 bases. Germline V gene sequence: CDR1 SQVTM, CDR2 ANQGSEA. The CDR3 length is 15 residues. CDR3 DNA: TGCAGCATTGAAGACGCCGCGGGAGCCCCCGGGGAACTGTTTATT. Residues: CSIEDAAGAPGELFI.

About this clonotype itself: At one end, the junction sequence differs from germline, possibly due to a read error. The J gene is TRBJ1-5, the V gene TRBV7-8, with a possible D match to TRBD1 (6 bases). Germline lookup yields CDR1 SGHVS and CDR2 FQNEAQ. This CDR3 comprises 16 residues. The CDR3 reads CGSSPEGGGSNQTQHF. The CDR3 DNA reads TGTGGCAGCAGCCCCGAGGGAGGGGGTAGCAATCAGACCCAGCATTTT.

The chain has TRBV24-1 and TRBJ2-3; 9 positions match TRBD2. Germline lookup yields CDR1 KGHDR and CDR2 SFDVKD. V was pared by 4 bases and J by 2 bases, with 9 bases of the junction left unmatched. The CDR3 spans 17 residues. The CDR3 sequence is CATSDRIAGEFTDTQYF. CDR3 sequence (DNA): TGTGCCACCAGTGACCGGATAGCGGGAGAGTTCACAGATACGCAGTATTTT.

About this clonotype: Being one base from a much bigger clone, this may be a read error. This sequence joins TRBV19 and TRBJ2-3; D may be TRBD1 (7 bases). Germline V gene data show CDR1 as LNHDA and CDR2 as SQIVND (reference sequence). Trimming removed 6 bases from V and 5 bases from J, with 15 bases in between. The CDR3 totals 14 residues. The CDR3 nucleotides read TGTGCCAGTAGACCTCAGGGGGGCGTAGATACGCAGTATTTT. Residues: CASRPQGGVDTQYF.